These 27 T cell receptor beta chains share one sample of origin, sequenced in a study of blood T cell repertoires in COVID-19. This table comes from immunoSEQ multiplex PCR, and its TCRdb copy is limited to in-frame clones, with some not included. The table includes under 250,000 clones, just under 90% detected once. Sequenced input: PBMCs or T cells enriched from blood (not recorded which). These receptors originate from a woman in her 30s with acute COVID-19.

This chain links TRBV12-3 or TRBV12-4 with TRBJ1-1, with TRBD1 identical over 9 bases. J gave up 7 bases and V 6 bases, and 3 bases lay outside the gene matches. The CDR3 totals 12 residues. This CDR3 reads CASSGTGIEAFF. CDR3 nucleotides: TGTGCCAGCAGCGGGACAGGGATTGAAGCTTTCTTT.

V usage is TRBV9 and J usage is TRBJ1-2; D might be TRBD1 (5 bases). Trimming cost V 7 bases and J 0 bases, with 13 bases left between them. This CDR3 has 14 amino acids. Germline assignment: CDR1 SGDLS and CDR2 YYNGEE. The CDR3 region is CASRGGQANYGYTF. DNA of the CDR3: TGTGCCAGCCGGGGGGGTCAAGCTAACTATGGCTACACCTTC. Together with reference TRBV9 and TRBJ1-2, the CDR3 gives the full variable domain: DSGVTQTPKHLITATGQRVTLRCSPRSGDLSVYWYQQSLDQGLQFLIQYYNGEERAKGNILERFSAQQFPDLHSELNLSSLELGDSALYFCASRGGQANYGYTFGSGTRLTVV.

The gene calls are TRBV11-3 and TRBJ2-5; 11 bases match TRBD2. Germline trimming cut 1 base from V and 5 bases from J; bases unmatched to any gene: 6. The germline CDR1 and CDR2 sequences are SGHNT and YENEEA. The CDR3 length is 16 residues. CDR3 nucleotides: TGTGCCAGCAGCTTAGGCTTAGCGGGGGGGCAGGAGACCCAGTACTTC. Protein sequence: CASSLGLAGGQETQYF.

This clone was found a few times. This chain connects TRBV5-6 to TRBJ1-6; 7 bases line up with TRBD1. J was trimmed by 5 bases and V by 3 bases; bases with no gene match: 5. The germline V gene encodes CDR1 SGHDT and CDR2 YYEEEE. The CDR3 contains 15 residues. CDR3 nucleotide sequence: TGTGCCAGCAGCTCCCGGGACAGAGATAATTCACCCCTCCACTTT. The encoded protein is CASSSRDRDNSPLHF. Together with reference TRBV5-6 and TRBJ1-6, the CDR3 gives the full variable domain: DAGVTQSPTHLIKTRGQQVTLRCSPKSGHDTVSWYQQALGQGPQFIFQYYEEEERQRGNFPDRFSGHQFPNYSSELNVNALLLGDSALYLCASSSRDRDNSPLHFGNGTRLTVT.

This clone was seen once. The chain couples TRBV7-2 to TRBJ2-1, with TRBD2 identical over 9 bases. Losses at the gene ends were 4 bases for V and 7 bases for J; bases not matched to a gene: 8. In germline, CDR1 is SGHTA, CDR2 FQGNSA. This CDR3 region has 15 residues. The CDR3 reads CASSWRGGISNEQFF. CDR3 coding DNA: TGTGCCAGCAGCTGGCGGGGGGGCATTAGTAATGAGCAGTTCTTC. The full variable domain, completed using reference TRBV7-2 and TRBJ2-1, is GAGVSQSPSNKVTEKGKDVELRCDPISGHTALYWYRQSLGQGLEFLIYFQGNSAPDKSGLPSDRFSAERTGGSVSTLTIQRTQQEDSAVYLCASSWRGGISNEQFFGPGTRLTVL.

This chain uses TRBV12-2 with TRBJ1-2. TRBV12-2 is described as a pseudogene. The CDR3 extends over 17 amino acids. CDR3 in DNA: TGTGCAAGCCTCGCTTGGCGGGACGGCCCATACCCCTATGGCTACACCTTC. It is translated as CASLAWRDGPYPYGYTF.

CDR3 DNA sequence: TGTGCCAGCACCCCTGGATGGAGTAATTCACCCCTCCACTTT. It is translated as CASTPGWSNSPLHF. The V and J genes are TRBV6-5 and TRBJ1-6, with D unclear. Per germline, CDR1 MNHEY and CDR2 SVGAGI. The V end was cut by 7 bases, the J end by 6 bases, with 13 bases between. The CDR3 has 14 amino acids.

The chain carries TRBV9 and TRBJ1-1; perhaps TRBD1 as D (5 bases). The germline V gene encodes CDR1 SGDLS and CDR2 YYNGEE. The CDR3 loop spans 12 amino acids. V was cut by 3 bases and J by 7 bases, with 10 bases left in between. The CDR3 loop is CASSAGGIEAFF. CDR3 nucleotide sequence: TGTGCCAGCAGCGCGGGGGGAATTGAAGCTTTCTTT.

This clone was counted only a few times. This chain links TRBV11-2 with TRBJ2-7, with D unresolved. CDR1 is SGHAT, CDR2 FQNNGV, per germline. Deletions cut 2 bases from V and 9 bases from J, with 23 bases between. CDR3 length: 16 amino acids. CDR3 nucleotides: TGTGCCAGCAGCTTATCAGTTGTTTCCCTGTCGGGTGGGCAGTACTTC. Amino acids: CASSLSVVSLSGGQYF.

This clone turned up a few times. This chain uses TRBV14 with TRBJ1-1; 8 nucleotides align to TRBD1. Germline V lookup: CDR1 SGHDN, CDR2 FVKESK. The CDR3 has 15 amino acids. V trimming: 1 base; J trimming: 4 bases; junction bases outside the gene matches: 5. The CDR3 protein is CASSQAMTGATEAFF. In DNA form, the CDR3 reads TGTGCCAGCAGCCAAGCGATGACAGGGGCCACTGAAGCTTTCTTT. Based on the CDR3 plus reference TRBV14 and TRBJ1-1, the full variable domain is EAGVTQFPSHSVIEKGQTVTLRCDPISGHDNLYWYRRVMGKEIKFLLHFVKESKQDESGMPNNRFLAERTGGTYSTLKVQPAELEDSGVYFCASSQAMTGATEAFFGQGTRLTVV.

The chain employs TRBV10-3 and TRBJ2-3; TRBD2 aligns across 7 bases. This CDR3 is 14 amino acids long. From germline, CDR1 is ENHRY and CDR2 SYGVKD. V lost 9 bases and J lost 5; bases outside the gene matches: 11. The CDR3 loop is CAISRGGLEDTQYF. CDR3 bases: TGTGCCATTTCCCGGGGAGGGCTTGAAGATACGCAGTATTTT.

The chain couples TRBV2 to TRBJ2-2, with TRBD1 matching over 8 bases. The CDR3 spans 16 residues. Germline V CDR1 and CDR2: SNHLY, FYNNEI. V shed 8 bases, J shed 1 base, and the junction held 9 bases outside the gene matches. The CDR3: CASVRQGYGNTGELFF. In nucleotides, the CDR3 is TGTGCCAGCGTCCGACAGGGGTACGGGAACACCGGGGAGCTGTTTTTT.

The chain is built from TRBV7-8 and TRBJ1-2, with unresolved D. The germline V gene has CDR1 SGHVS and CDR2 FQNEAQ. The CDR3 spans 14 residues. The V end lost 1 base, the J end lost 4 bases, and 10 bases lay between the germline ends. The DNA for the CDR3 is TGTGCCAGCAGCTTAGTTACGATCGGCTATGGCTACACCTTC. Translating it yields CASSLVTIGYGYTF.

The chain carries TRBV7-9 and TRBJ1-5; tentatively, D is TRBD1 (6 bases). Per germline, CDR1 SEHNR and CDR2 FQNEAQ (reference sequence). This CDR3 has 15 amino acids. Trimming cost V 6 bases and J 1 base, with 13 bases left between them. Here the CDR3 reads CASSLDRPSNQPQHF. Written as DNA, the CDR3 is TGTGCCAGCAGTTTGGACAGACCGAGCAATCAGCCCCAGCATTTT.

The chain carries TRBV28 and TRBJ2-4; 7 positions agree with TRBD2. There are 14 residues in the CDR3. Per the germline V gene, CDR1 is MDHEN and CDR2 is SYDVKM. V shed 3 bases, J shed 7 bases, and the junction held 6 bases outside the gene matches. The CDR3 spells CASSFRLARNIQYF. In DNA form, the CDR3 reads TGTGCCAGCAGTTTCCGACTAGCAAGGAACATTCAGTACTTC. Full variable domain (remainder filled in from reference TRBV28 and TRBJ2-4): DVKVTQSSRYLVKRTGEKVFLECVQDMDHENMFWYRQDPGLGLRLIYFSYDVKMKEKGDIPEGYSVSREKKERFSLILESASTNQTSMYLCASSFRLARNIQYFGAGTRLSVL.

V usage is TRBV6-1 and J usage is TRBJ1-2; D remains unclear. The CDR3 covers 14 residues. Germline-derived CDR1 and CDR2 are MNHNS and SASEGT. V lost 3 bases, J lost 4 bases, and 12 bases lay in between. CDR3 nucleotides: TGTGCCAGCAGTGAGGCTGGAGGTGCCTATGGCTACACCTTC. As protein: CASSEAGGAYGYTF.

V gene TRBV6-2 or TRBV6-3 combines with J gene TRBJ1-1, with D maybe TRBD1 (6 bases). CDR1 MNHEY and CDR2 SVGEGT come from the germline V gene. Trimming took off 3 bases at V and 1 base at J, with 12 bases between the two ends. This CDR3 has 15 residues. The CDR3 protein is CASSYGGGANTEAFF. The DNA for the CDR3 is TGTGCCAGCAGTTATGGTGGGGGCGCGAACACTGAAGCTTTCTTT.

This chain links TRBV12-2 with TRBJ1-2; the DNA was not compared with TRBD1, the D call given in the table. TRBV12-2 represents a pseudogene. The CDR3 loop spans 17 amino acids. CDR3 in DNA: TGTGCAAGTCGGTTCCCCCGATCCGGGACAGGGCACTATGGCTACACCTTC. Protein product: CASRFPRSGTGHYGYTF.

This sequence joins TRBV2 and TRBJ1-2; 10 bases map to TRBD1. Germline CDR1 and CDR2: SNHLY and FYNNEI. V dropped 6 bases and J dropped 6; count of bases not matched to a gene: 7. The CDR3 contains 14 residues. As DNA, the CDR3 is TGTGCCAGCAGGGTCATCGGGACAGGGGATGGCTACACCTTC. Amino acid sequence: CASRVIGTGDGYTF.

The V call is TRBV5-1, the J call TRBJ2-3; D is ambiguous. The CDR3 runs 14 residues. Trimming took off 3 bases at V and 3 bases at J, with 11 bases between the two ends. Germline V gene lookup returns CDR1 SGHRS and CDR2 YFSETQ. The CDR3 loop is CASSSLTGTDTQYF. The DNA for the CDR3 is TGCGCCAGCAGCTCACTGACTGGTACAGATACGCAGTATTTT. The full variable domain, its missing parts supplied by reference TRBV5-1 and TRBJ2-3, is KAGVTQTPRYLIKTRGQQVTLSCSPISGHRSVSWYQQTPGQGLQFLFEYFSETQRNKGNFPGRFSGRQFSNSRSEMNVSTLELGDSALYLCASSSLTGTDTQYFGPGTRLTVL.

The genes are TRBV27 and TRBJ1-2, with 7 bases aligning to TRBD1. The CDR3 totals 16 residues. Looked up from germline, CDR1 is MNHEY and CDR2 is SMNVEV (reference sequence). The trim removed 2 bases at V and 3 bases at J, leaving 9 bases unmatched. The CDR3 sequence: CASSLGTVPGYYGYTF. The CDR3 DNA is TGTGCCAGCAGTTTAGGGACAGTACCGGGCTACTATGGCTACACCTTC.

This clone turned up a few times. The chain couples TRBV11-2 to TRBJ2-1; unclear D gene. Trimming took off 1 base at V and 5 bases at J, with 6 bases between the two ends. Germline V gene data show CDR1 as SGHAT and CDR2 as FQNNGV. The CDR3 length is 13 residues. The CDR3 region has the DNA TGTGCCAGCAGCTTAGTTAAGCACAATGAGCAGTTCTTC. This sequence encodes CASSLVKHNEQFF.

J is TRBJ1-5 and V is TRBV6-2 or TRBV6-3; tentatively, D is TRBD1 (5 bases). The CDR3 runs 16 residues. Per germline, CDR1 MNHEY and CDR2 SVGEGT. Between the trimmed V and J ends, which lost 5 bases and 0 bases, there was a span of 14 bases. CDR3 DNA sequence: TGTGCCAGCAGTGTCCGACAGTTTGATAGCAATCAGCCCCAGCATTTT. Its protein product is CASSVRQFDSNQPQHF.

The CDR3 loop reads CASSSYGTTAPNEQFF. Written as DNA, the CDR3 is TGTGCCAGCAGCTCGTATGGGACTACAGCTCCCAATGAGCAGTTCTTC. The V gene is TRBV7-9, the J gene TRBJ2-1, with TRBD2 identical over 7 bases. V lost 4 bases to trimming and J lost 6 bases; unmatched junction nucleotides: 12. The CDR3 runs 16 residues. The germline CDR1 and CDR2 sequences are SEHNR and FQNEAQ (reference sequence). The variable domain in full, with the rest retrieved from reference TRBV7-9 and TRBJ2-1, is DTGVSQNPRHKITKRGQNVTFRCDPISEHNRLYWYRQTLGQGPEFLTYFQNEAQLEKSRLLSDRFSAERPKGSFSTLEIQRTEQGDSAMYLCASSSYGTTAPNEQFFGPGTRLTVL.

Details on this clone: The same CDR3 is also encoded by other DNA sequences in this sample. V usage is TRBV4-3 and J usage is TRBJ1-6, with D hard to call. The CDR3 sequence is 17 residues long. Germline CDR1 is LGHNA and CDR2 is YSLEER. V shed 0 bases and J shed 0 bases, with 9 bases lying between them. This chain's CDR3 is CASSQDFRSSYNSPLHF. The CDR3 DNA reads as TGCGCCAGCAGCCAAGATTTCCGGAGCTCCTATAATTCACCCCTCCACTTT.

The CDR3: CASSPSGVGRGGEEYEQYF. CDR3 sequence (DNA): TGCGCCAGCAGCCCTTCGGGAGTTGGACGCGGGGGAGAGGAGTACGAGCAGTACTTC. This chain joins TRBV5-1 and TRBJ2-7, with 7 bases that match TRBD2. The germline CDR1 and CDR2 sequences are SGHRS and YFSETQ. CDR3 length: 19 amino acids. V shed 4 bases, J shed 4 bases, and the junction held 23 bases outside the gene matches.

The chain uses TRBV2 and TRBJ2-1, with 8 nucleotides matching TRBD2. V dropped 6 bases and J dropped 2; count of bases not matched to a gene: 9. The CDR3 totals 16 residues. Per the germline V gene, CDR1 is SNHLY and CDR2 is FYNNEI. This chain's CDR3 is CASSQERGYAYNEQFF. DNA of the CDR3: TGTGCCAGCAGCCAAGAGCGGGGGTACGCCTACAATGAGCAGTTCTTC.